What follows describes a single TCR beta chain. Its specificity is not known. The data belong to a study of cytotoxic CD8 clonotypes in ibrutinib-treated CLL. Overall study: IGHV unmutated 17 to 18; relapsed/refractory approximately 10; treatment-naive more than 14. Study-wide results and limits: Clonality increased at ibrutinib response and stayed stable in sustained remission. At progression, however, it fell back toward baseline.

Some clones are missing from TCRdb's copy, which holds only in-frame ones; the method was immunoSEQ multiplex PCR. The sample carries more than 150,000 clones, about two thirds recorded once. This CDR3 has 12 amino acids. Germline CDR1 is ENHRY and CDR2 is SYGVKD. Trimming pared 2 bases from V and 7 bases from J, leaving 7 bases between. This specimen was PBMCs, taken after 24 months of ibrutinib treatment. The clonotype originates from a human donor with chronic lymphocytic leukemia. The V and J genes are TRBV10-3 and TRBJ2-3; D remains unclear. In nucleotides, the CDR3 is TGTGCCATCAGTGAGAACAGCTATACGCAGTATTTT. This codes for CAISENSYTQYF.